Listed here is a single T cell receptor beta chain. The record originates from a study of blood T cell repertoires in COVID-19. Study as a whole: Sources were T cells, B-cell-depleted T cells, or PBMCs; the material itself was cDNA or gDNA.

V lost 6 bases to trimming and J lost 0 bases, with 11 bases between them. The CDR3 consists of 14 residues. Per germline, CDR1 ENHRY and CDR2 SYGVKD. Method: immunoSEQ multiplex PCR; TCRdb's copy keeps in-frame clones and lacks some. The profile shows approximately 380,000 clones, about 88% of them singletons. Everyone who took part was about 18 to 90 years old, and they came from 20 to 25 US areas. Cohorts were based on clinical histories the participants reported. Cohort 3 recovered donors had two negative PCRs, clearance, or symptom resolution. Material: PBMCs or T cells enriched from blood (not recorded which). The chain links TRBV10-3 to TRBJ1-1; the D gene is possibly TRBD1 (6 bases). The sequence was collected from a woman between 18 and 30 years old who had recovered from COVID-19. The CDR3 nucleotides read TGTGCCATCAGCCAGACAGGTTTGAACACTGAAGCTTTCTTT. Protein: CAISQTGLNTEAFF.